This T cell receptor (beta chain) was profiled in a study of blood T cell repertoires in COVID-19. How the authors handled the data: Using reference gene primer amplification, nucleated cell counts were estimated. TCRdb's table, derived via immunoSEQ multiplex PCR, lists solely in-frame clones and lacks some. The V and J calls and the clone size are those of that table, but D and trimming were determined from the DNA. The sample shows around 200,000 clones, roughly nine tenths of them seen only once. V shed 0 bases and J shed 8 bases, with 9 bases lying between them. Germline V gives CDR1 SGHAT, CDR2 FQNNGV. This CDR3 region has 13 residues.

This chain connects TRBV11-2 to TRBJ2-3, with D possibly being TRBD2 (6 bases). This TCR derives from a man between 65 and 85 years old with acute or convalescent COVID-19. What was sequenced was peripheral blood. CDR3: CASSLEPGGTQYF. The CDR3 bases are TGTGCCAGCAGCTTAGAGCCCGGGGGTACGCAGTATTTT. The whole variable domain, remainder taken from reference TRBV11-2 and TRBJ2-3, is EAGVAQSPRYKIIEKRQSVAFWCNPISGHATLYWYQQILGQGPKLLIQFQNNGVVDDSQLPKDRFSAERLKGVDSTLKIQPAKLEDSAVYLCASSLEPGGTQYFGPGTRLTVL.